One sample yielded the 23 T cell receptor beta chains listed below, sequenced in a study of cytomegalovirus exposure and HLA in healthy donors. Assay: immunoSEQ multiplex PCR; the TCRdb copy retains only in-frame clones and omits some. The sample contains 210,000 or so clones, around 88% of which appear only once. The specimen sequenced was PBMCs. The origin of the receptors is a woman younger than 35 in good health and CMV-seronegative.

The count of this clone is one. The chain joins TRBV27 to TRBJ2-6; 9 bases line up with TRBD1. Germline CDR1 is MNHEY and CDR2 is SMNVEV (reference sequence). CDR3 length: 19 residues. V lost 2 bases and J lost 4; bases outside the gene matches: 12. The CDR3 DNA sequence: TGTGCCAGCAGTTTAGCAAGCCGGGACAGGGTACTCGGGGCCAACGTCCTGACTTTC. This translates into CASSLASRDRVLGANVLTF. Full variable domain (rest looked up from reference TRBV27 and TRBJ2-6): EAQVTQNPRYLITVTGKKLTVTCSQNMNHEYMSWYRQDPGLGLRQIYYSMNVEVTDKGDVPEGYKVSRKEKRNFPLILESPSPNQTSLYFCASSLASRDRVLGANVLTFGAGSRLTVL.

V usage is TRBV5-1 and J usage is TRBJ2-2; tentatively, D is TRBD2 (5 bases). Trimming pared 0 bases from V and 8 bases from J, leaving 11 bases between. Germline lookup yields CDR1 SGHRS and CDR2 YFSETQ. The CDR3 runs 14 residues. CDR3 in DNA: TGCGCCAGCAGCTTGGCAAGAGGGAAAGGGGAGCTGTTTTTT. Its translation is CASSLARGKGELFF.

This clone was picked up one time. This chain uses TRBV5-1 with TRBJ2-7; D is perhaps TRBD1 (5 bases). V was shortened by 3 bases and J by 3 bases, with 16 bases between the two germline ends. The V gene's germline CDR1 is SGHRS and CDR2 YFSETQ. The CDR3 contains 15 residues. The CDR3 here is CASSSYRGRNYEQYF. In DNA form, the CDR3 reads TGCGCCAGCAGCTCTTATAGGGGTCGAAACTACGAGCAGTACTTC. The complete variable domain, with remaining parts taken from reference TRBV5-1 and TRBJ2-7, reads KAGVTQTPRYLIKTRGQQVTLSCSPISGHRSVSWYQQTPGQGLQFLFEYFSETQRNKGNFPGRFSGRQFSNSRSEMNVSTLELGDSALYLCASSSYRGRNYEQYFGPGTRLTVT.

The chain has TRBV6-5 and TRBJ1-1, with 9 bases fitting TRBD1. Germline V gene sequence: CDR1 MNHEY, CDR2 SVGAGI. The ends lost 6 bases at V and 9 bases at J; junction bases unmatched: 11. The CDR3 has 14 amino acids. CDR3 in amino acids: CASSTDRGYWKAFF. CDR3 coding DNA: TGTGCCAGCAGCACGGACAGGGGATATTGGAAAGCTTTCTTT.

This chain uses TRBV7-3 with TRBJ2-2, with D maybe TRBD1 (6 bases). The germline V gene encodes CDR1 SGHTA and CDR2 FQGTGA. This CDR3 contains 15 residues. V shed 4 bases and J shed 5 bases, with 14 bases lying between them. The CDR3 coding sequence is TGTGCCAGCAGCTCTGACAGGTCGCGAACCGGGGAGCTGTTTTTT. It codes for CASSSDRSRTGELFF.

The genes are TRBV6-1 and TRBJ1-1; TRBD1 might be the D (6 bases). The CDR3 covers 14 residues. The germline V and J ends were trimmed by 3 bases and 2 bases, with 10 bases remaining between them. Per the germline V gene, CDR1 is MNHNS and CDR2 is SASEGT. CDR3: CASSEDSFNTEAFF. The CDR3 DNA sequence: TGTGCCAGCAGTGAGGACAGTTTCAACACTGAAGCTTTCTTT.

This chain uses TRBV11-2 with TRBJ2-5, with 8 bases aligning to TRBD2. This CDR3 has 14 amino acids. Germline loops: CDR1 SGHAT, CDR2 FQNNGV. Trimming removed 1 base from V and 5 bases from J; junction bases left unmatched: 3. CDR3 protein: CASSLAGGGETQYF. The DNA for the CDR3 is TGTGCCAGCAGCTTAGCGGGAGGGGGGGAGACCCAGTACTTC.

This chain joins TRBV2 and TRBJ2-7, with TRBD2 matching 7 bases. The CDR3 loop spans 15 amino acids. CDR1 and CDR2 from the germline V gene are SNHLY and FYNNEI. The trim removed 1 base at V and 3 bases at J, leaving 6 bases unmatched. The CDR3 loop reads CASSEVPGTIYEQYF. CDR3 DNA sequence: TGTGCCAGCAGTGAAGTCCCCGGGACTATCTACGAGCAGTACTTC.

This clone was counted between two and nine times. The chain links TRBV7-2 to TRBJ2-7; D not resolved. CDR1 and CDR2 (germline): SGHTA, FQGNSA. Trimming left V 4 bases short and J 2 bases short, with 9 bases between. This CDR3 contains 13 residues. The DNA for the CDR3 is TGTGCCAGCAGCTCGCGTACCACCTACGAGCAGTACTTC. Residues: CASSSRTTYEQYF.

The rearrangement links TRBV2 to TRBJ2-5; 10 nucleotides align to TRBD2. The CDR3 length is 15 residues. With 5 bases clipped from V and 5 bases from J, the junction kept 8 bases outside the gene matches. The germline gives CDR1 SNHLY, CDR2 FYNNEI. CDR3 DNA sequence: TGTGCCAGCAGTCCCCAGCGGGAGGGGGTGGAGACCCAGTACTTC. Amino acids: CASSPQREGVETQYF.

The chain employs TRBV27 and TRBJ2-2, with D maybe TRBD2 (6 bases). With 8 bases removed from V and 3 bases from J, the gap between germline ends came to 22 bases. Germline CDR1 is MNHEY and CDR2 is SMNVEV (reference sequence). This CDR3 has 17 amino acids. DNA of the CDR3: TGTGCCAGCTCGCCGGGAGACCTCGGGGGATACACCGGGGAGCTGTTTTTT. Its protein is CASSPGDLGGYTGELFF.

This chain connects TRBV4-2 to TRBJ2-3; D is possibly TRBD1 (5 bases). The germline gives CDR1 LGHNA, CDR2 YNFKEQ. This CDR3 region has 12 residues. The CDR3 DNA sequence: TGTGCGGGGCTAAACTCCACAGATACGCAGTATTTT. Its translation is CAGLNSTDTQYF.

The chain joins TRBV6-5 to TRBJ1-3; D uncertain. The CDR3 contains 15 residues. With 6 bases removed from V and 0 bases from J, the gap between germline ends came to 12 bases. The V gene's germline CDR1 is MNHEY and CDR2 SVGAGI. CDR3 sequence reads: CASSSREVSGNTIYF. CDR3 in DNA: TGTGCCAGCAGCTCCCGGGAAGTCTCTGGAAACACCATATATTTT.

The rearrangement joins TRBV28 to TRBJ2-7; TRBD1 matches 8 bases. The germline V gene has CDR1 MDHEN and CDR2 SYDVKM. Trimming cost V 6 bases and J 6 bases; bases outside gene matches: 10. The CDR3 is made up of 14 amino acids. The CDR3 DNA reads TGTGCCAGCAGCCCGGACAGGGTAGGGCGCGAGCAGTACTTC. Protein: CASSPDRVGREQYF.

The chain couples TRBV10-1 to TRBJ2-3, with D perhaps matching TRBD1 (6 bases). Germline CDR1 is WNHNN and CDR2 is SYGVQD (reference sequence). CDR3 length equals 16 residues. Trimming stripped 2 bases from V and 0 bases from J, with 12 bases between. The CDR3 bases are TGCGCCAGCAGTGAGCCAGGACAGCTTAGCACAGATACGCAGTATTTT. Translation gives CASSEPGQLSTDTQYF.

This chain uses TRBV28 with TRBJ2-7, with 7 bases that match TRBD2. The CDR3 is 14 residues long. The junction had 8 bases not matched to a gene; V was cut back by 3 bases and J by 6 bases. Germline V lookup: CDR1 MDHEN, CDR2 SYDVKM. CDR3 loop: CASSFPGGRPEQYF. The CDR3 region has the DNA TGTGCCAGCAGTTTCCCGGGAGGTAGGCCCGAGCAGTACTTC.

The chain couples TRBV6-6 to TRBJ2-1, with 13 bases aligning to TRBD2. This CDR3 contains 15 residues. Looked up from germline, CDR1 is MNHNY and CDR2 is SVGAGI (reference sequence). With V trimmed by 6 bases and J by 3 bases, 2 bases remained unmatched. CDR3 amino acids: CASSGTSGDYNEQFF. CDR3 in DNA: TGTGCCAGCAGCGGGACTAGCGGGGACTACAATGAGCAGTTCTTC.

The V gene is TRBV10-1, the J gene TRBJ2-5; 8 nucleotides agree with TRBD2. Germline CDR1 WNHNN, CDR2 SYGVQD (reference sequence). Trimming cost V 8 bases and J 2 bases; bases outside gene matches: 7. The length of the CDR3 is 14 residues. CDR3 loop: CASPGGGGQETQYF. CDR3 nucleotides: TGCGCCAGCCCGGGGGGGGGAGGGCAAGAGACCCAGTACTTC.

This chain connects TRBV19 to TRBJ2-5; 9 bases fit TRBD2. V lost 3 bases to trimming and J lost 7 bases; unmatched junction nucleotides: 15. The length of the CDR3 is 17 residues. Germline CDR1 reads LNHDA; CDR2 reads SQIVND (reference sequence). In DNA, the CDR3 is TGTGCCAGTAGTATGGGGGGTCTAGCGGGGTCCGGCGGGACCCAGTACTTC. Protein sequence: CASSMGGLAGSGGTQYF.

The genes are TRBV27 and TRBJ2-7; possible D gene TRBD1, 6 bases. The CDR3 has 15 amino acids. Germline V gene sequence: CDR1 MNHEY, CDR2 SMNVEV (reference sequence). V gave up 2 bases and J gave up 3 bases, with 14 bases separating them. The chain's CDR3 is CASSLRGFGGYEQYF. CDR3 nucleotides: TGTGCCAGCAGTTTAAGGGGGTTCGGCGGCTACGAGCAGTACTTC.

The sample holds a few counts of this clone. V gene TRBV6-6 combines with J gene TRBJ2-7; TRBD2 is a possible D gene (5 bases). The CDR3 is made up of 14 amino acids. V shed 6 bases and J shed 2 bases, with 14 bases lying between them. Germline V gene lookup returns CDR1 MNHNY and CDR2 SVGAGI (reference sequence). CDR3 residues: CASRGLKPPYEQYF. The CDR3 DNA follows: TGTGCCAGCAGAGGACTCAAGCCTCCCTACGAGCAGTACTTC.

J is TRBJ1-2 and V is TRBV7-2; 10 bases are a match to TRBD1. V trimming: 4 bases; J trimming: 4 bases; junction bases outside the gene matches: 0. This CDR3 comprises 13 residues. The germline gives CDR1 SGHTA, CDR2 FQGNSA. DNA for the CDR3: TGTGCCAGCAGCTGGGACAGGGGCTATGGCTACACCTTC. This codes for CASSWDRGYGYTF.

CDR3 amino acids: CASSSPDRGETQYF. The CDR3 nucleotides read TGTGCCAGCAGTTCCCCGGACAGAGGGGAGACCCAGTACTTC. The V call is TRBV27, the J call TRBJ2-5, with D possibly TRBD1 on 6 matching bases. Germline V gene sequence: CDR1 MNHEY, CDR2 SMNVEV (reference sequence). CDR3 size: 14 residues. V was trimmed by 4 bases and J by 5 bases, leaving 14 bases between them.